This T cell receptor beta chain was sequenced in a study of shared clonotypes between healthy human individuals. Study results and caveats: Generation probability values for non-shared clonotypes were lower than those for clonotypes shared by all four donors.

There are many counts of this clone. Its antigen is unidentified. Healthy adults negative for HIV, lacking recent acute infections or vaccinations, served as donors. The donors, all of them Caucasian adults, lived in Nashville, Tennessee. A split of CD4+ cells into CD45RA+ naive and CD45RA-negative memory subsets was performed. The method was immunoSEQ multiplex PCR; TCRdb's version includes in-frame clones alone and lacks a portion of them. Here the sample spans about 1.1 million clones, about 80% being singletons. V lost 0 bases and J 7 bases, leaving 15 bases between the germline ends. The length of the CDR3 is 16 residues. The germline V gene encodes CDR1 LGHNA and CDR2 YNFKEQ.

The V gene is TRBV4-2, the J gene TRBJ1-4; D is possibly TRBD1 (6 bases). The sample taken for sequencing was memory CD4+ T cells from PBMCs. Subset noted: CD45RA-negative fraction. This receptor was obtained from a man aged 18-30 years in good health. Some clones in this sample may be carry-over from other donors' samples. CDR3 nucleotide sequence: TGTGCCAGCAGCCAAGATCGGAAGGGGGACGGTGAAAAACTGTTTTTT. Residues: CASSQDRKGDGEKLFF.